This TCR beta chain came from a study of cytomegalovirus exposure and HLA in healthy donors. The PCR made use of 60 Vbeta and 13 Jbeta primers. Repertoires were generated with immunoSEQ multiplex PCR, while TCRdb's copy carries only in-frame clones and drops some. The repertoire consists of 160,000 or so clones, with around 82% occurring once and the leading ten covering over 2%. There are 15 residues in the CDR3. Germline CDR1 MDHEN, CDR2 SYDVKM. The V gene lost 10 bases and the J gene lost 6 bases, with 22 bases spanning the gap. This rearrangement joins TRBV28 to TRBJ1-5; a possible D gene is TRBD1 (5 bases). The sequence derives from a man aged 60 to 75 in good health and CMV-seronegative. The sample was PBMCs. This CDR3 reads CATGLPSFGTQPQHF. Here the CDR3 DNA reads TGTGCCACCGGACTACCATCCTTTGGGACTCAGCCCCAGCATTTT. Full variable domain (outside the CDR3, taken from reference TRBV28 and TRBJ1-5): DVKVTQSSRYLVKRTGEKVFLECVQDMDHENMFWYRQDPGLGLRLIYFSYDVKMKEKGDIPEGYSVSREKKERFSLILESASTNQTSMYLCATGLPSFGTQPQHFGDGTRLSIL.